This TCR beta chain was identified during a study of T cell responses to AZD1222 COVID-19 vaccine. On this clone: The antigen is undetermined.

Germline loops: CDR1 MNHEY, CDR2 SVGAGI. The CDR3 totals 13 residues. The V gene lost 6 bases and the J gene lost 5 bases, with 11 bases spanning the gap. The data were produced by immunoSEQ multiplex PCR, yet TCRdb's version contains in-frame clones alone and is incomplete. Among some 120,000 clones listed, approximately 94% were seen once. Notes on the study in general: Spike-spanning, vaccine-associated CD4 TCRs were dominant at 160-218 and 743-854. Close to half of spike-specific TCRs reportedly recognize unmutated variant regions. Only a handful of AZD1222 recipients, more than 5 in all, had baseline seropositivity.

This TCR came from an adult in good health. The chain joins TRBV6-5 to TRBJ1-5; D possibly corresponds to TRBD1 (5 bases). This sample comprised peripheral blood, obtained on day 0 of AZD1222 vaccination. The CDR3: CASSTRGDQPQHF. CDR3 nucleotides: TGTGCCAGCAGCACCCGGGGGGATCAGCCCCAGCATTTT.